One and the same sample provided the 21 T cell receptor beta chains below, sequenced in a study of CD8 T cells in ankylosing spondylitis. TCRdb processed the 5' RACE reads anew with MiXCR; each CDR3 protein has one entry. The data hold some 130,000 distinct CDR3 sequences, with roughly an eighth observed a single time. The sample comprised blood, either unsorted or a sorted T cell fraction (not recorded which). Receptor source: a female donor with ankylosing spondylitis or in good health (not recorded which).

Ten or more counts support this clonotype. CDR3 residues: CASSEGLAGVLNEQFF. The CDR3 DNA is TGTGCCAGCAGTGAAGGACTAGCGGGAGTCCTGAATGAGCAGTTCTTC. This sequence joins TRBV25-1 and TRBJ2-1, with 13 nucleotides matching TRBD2. Germline trimming cut 2 bases from V and 7 bases from J; bases unmatched to any gene: 5. The CDR3 is made up of 16 amino acids. Germline V gene sequence: CDR1 MGHDK, CDR2 SYGVNS. Using reference TRBV25-1 and TRBJ2-1 for the parts outside the CDR3, the full variable domain is EADIYQTPRYLVIGTGKKITLECSQTMGHDKMYWYQQDPGMELHLIHYSYGVNSTEKGDLSSESTVSRIRTEHFPLTLESARPSHTSQYLCASSEGLAGVLNEQFFGPGTRLTVL.

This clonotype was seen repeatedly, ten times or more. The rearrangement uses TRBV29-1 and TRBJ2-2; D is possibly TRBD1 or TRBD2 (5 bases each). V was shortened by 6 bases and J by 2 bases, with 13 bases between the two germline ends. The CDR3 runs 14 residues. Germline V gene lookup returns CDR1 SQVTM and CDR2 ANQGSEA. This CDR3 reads CSVTDGTNTGELFF. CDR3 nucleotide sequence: TGCAGCGTCACGGACGGGACCAACACCGGGGAGCTGTTTTTT.

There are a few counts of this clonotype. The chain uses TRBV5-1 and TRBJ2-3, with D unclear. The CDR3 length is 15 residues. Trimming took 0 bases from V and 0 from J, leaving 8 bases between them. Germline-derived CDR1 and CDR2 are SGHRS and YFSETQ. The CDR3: CASSLVPGSTDTQYF. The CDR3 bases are TGCGCCAGCAGCTTGGTGCCGGGTAGCACAGATACGCAGTATTTT.

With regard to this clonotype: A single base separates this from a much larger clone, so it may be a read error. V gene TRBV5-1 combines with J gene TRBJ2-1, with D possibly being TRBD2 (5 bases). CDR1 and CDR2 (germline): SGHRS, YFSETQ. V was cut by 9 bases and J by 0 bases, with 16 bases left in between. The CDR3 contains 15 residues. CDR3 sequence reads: CANTSGVGSYNEQFF. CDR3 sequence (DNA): TGCGCCAACACGTCCGGGGTCGGCTCCTACAATGAGCAGTTCTTC. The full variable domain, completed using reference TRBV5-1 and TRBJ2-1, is KAGVTQTPRYLIKTRGQQVTLSCSPISGHRSVSWYQQTPGQGLQFLFEYFSETQRNKGNFPGRFSGRQFSNSRSEMNVSTLELGDSALYLCANTSGVGSYNEQFFGPGTRLTVL.

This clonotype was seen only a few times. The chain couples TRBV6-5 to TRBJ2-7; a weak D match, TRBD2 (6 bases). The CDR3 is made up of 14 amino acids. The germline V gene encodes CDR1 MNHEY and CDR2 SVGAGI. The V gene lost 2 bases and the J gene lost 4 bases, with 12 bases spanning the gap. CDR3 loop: CASSYPGVGYEQYF. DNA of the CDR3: TGTGCCAGCAGTTACCCGGGGGTAGGGTACGAGCAGTACTTC.

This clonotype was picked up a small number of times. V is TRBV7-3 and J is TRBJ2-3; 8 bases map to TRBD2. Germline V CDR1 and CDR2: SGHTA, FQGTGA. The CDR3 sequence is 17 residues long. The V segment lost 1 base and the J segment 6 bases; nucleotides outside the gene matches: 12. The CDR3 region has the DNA TGTGCCAGCAGCTTAATGGGTAGCGGGGCCTTTGGGGATACGCAGTATTTT. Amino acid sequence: CASSLMGSGAFGDTQYF.

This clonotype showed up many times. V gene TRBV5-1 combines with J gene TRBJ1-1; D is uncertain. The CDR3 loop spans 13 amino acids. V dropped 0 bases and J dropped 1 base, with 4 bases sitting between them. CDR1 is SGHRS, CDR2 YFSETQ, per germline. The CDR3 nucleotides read TGCGCCAGCAGCTTGGCCGGGAACACTGAAGCTTTCTTT. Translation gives CASSLAGNTEAFF.

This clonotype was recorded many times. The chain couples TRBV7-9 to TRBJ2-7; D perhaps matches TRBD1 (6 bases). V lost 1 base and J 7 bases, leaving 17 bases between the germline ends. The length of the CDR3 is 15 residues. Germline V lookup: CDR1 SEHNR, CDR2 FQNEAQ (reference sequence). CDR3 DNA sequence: TGTGCCAGCAGCTTAGGGGGGACATTCCAAGGGGAGCAGTACTTC. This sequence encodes CASSLGGTFQGEQYF.

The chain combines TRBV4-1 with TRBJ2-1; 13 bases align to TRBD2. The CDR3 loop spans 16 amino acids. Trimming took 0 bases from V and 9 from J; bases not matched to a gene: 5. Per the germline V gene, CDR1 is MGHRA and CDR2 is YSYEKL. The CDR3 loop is CASSQEGTSGKGEQFF. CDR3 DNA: TGCGCCAGCAGCCAAGAGGGGACTAGCGGGAAGGGTGAGCAGTTCTTC.

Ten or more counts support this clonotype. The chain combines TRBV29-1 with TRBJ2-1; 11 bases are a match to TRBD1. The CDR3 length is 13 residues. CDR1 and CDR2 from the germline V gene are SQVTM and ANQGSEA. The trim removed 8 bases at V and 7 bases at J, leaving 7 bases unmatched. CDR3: CSSGTGGGNEQFF. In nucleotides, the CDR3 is TGCAGCTCCGGGACAGGGGGTGGTAATGAGCAGTTCTTC.

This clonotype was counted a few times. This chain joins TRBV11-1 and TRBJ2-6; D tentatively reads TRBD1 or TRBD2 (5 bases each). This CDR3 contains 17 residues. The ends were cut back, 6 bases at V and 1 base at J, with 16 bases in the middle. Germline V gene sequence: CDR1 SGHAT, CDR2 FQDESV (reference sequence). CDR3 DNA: TGTGCCAGCAGGGGGACGTGGTCCCTTTCTGGGGCCAACGTCCTGACTTTC. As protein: CASRGTWSLSGANVLTF.

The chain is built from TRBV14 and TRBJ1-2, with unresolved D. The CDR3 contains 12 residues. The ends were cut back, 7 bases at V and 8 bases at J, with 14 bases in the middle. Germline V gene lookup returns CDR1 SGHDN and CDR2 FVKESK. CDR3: CASIPGLGGYTF. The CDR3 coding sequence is TGTGCCAGCATCCCTGGACTGGGGGGCTACACCTTC.

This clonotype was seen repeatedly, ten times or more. The CDR3 DNA reads as TGCGCCAGCAGCCAGTGGGCACCGGGACTTAGCACAGATACGCAGTATTTT. It codes for CASSQWAPGLSTDTQYF. The genes are TRBV4-1 and TRBJ2-3; D perhaps matches TRBD2 (6 bases). Germline-derived CDR1 and CDR2 are MGHRA and YSYEKL. CDR3 size: 17 residues. The germline V and J ends were trimmed by 3 bases and 0 bases, with 16 bases remaining between them.

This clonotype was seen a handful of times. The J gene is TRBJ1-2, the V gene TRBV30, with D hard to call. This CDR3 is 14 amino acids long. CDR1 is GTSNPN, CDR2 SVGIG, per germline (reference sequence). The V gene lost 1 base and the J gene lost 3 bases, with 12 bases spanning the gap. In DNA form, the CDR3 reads TGTGCCTGGAGTGAAACGTCGGCTTACTATGGCTACACCTTC. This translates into CAWSETSAYYGYTF.

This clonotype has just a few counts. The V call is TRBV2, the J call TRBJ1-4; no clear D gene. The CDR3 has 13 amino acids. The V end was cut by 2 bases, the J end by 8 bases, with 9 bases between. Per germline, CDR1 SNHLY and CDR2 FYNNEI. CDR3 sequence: CASSEKIGEKLFF. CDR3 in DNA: TGTGCCAGCAGTGAAAAAATAGGCGAAAAACTGTTTTTT. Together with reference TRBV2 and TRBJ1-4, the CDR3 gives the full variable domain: EPEVTQTPSHQVTQMGQEVILRCVPISNHLYFYWYRQILGQKVEFLVSFYNNEISEKSEIFDDQFSVERPDGSNFTLKIRSTKLEDSAMYFCASSEKIGEKLFFGSGTQLSVL.

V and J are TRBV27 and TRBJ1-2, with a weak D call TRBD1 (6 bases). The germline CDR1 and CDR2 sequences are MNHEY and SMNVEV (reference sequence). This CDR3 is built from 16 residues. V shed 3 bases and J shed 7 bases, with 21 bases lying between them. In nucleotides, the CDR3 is TGTGCCAGCAGTTTTATAAGGGGGGGGCAGGTCGTTGGCTACACCTTC. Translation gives CASSFIRGGQVVGYTF.

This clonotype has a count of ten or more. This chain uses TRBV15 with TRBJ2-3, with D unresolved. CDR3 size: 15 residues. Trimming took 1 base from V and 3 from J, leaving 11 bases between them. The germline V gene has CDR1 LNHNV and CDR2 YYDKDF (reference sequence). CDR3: CATSRVGKSTDTQYF. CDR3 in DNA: TGTGCCACCAGCAGAGTAGGGAAAAGTACAGATACGCAGTATTTT.

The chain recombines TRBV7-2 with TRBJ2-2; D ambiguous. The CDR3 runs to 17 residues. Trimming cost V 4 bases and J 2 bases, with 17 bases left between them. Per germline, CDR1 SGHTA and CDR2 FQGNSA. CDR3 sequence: CASSSTPGHLNTGELFF. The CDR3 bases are TGTGCCAGCAGCTCGACCCCAGGTCACCTTAACACCGGGGAGCTGTTTTTT. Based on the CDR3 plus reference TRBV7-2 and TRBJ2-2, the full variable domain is GAGVSQSPSNKVTEKGKDVELRCDPISGHTALYWYRQSLGQGLEFLIYFQGNSAPDKSGLPSDRFSAERTGGSVSTLTIQRTQQEDSAVYLCASSSTPGHLNTGELFFGEGSRLTVL.

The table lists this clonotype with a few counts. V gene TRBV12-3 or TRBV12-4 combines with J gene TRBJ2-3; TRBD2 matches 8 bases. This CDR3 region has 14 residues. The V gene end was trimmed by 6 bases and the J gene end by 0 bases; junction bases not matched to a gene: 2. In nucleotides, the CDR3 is TGTGCCAGCAGAATAGCGGGGAGCACAGATACGCAGTATTTT. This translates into CASRIAGSTDTQYF.

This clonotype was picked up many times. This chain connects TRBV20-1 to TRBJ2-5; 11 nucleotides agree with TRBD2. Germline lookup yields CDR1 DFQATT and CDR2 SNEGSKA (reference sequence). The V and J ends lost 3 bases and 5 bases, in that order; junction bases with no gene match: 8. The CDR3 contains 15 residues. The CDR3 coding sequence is TGCAGTGCTAGGACTCTAGCGGGAGGACGGGAGACCCAGTACTTC. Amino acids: CSARTLAGGRETQYF.

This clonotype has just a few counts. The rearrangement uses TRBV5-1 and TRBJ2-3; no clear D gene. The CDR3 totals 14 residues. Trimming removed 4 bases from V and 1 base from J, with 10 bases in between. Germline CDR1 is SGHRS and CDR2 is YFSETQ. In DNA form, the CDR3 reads TGCGCCAGCAGCACACCAATTGGCACAGATACGCAGTATTTT. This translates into CASSTPIGTDTQYF. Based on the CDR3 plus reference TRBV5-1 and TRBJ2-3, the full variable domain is KAGVTQTPRYLIKTRGQQVTLSCSPISGHRSVSWYQQTPGQGLQFLFEYFSETQRNKGNFPGRFSGRQFSNSRSEMNVSTLELGDSALYLCASSTPIGTDTQYFGPGTRLTVL.